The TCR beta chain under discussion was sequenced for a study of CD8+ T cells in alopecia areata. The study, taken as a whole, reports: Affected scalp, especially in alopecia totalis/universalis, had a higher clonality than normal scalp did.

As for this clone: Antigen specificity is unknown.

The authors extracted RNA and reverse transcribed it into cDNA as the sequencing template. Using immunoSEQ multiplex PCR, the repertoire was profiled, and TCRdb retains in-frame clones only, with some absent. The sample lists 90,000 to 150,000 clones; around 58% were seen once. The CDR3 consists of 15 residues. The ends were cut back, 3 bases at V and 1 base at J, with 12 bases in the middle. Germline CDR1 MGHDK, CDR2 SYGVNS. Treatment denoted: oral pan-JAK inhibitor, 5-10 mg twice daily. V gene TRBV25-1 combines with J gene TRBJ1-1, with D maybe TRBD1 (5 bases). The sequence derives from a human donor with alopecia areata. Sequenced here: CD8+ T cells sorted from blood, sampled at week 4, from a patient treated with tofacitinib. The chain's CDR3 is CASSDYRSANTEAFF. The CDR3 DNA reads TGTGCCAGCAGTGACTACAGGTCAGCGAACACTGAAGCTTTCTTT.